The 18 T cell receptor beta chains below come from one sample, sequenced in a study of control samples from healthy donors and cancer patients. Profiled with immunoSEQ multiplex PCR; TCRdb holds only in-frame clones, not every one. In the table there are 65,000 to 75,000 clones, about 90% of which are singletons. The sequencing input was blood. These receptor sequences come from a woman aged 45 to 65 in good health.

This chain connects TRBV5-1 to TRBJ2-7; 7 bases are a match to TRBD2. CDR3 length equals 14 residues. The J segment lost 0 bases and the V segment lost 4 bases, leaving 4 bases of the junction unmatched. The germline V gene encodes CDR1 SGHRS and CDR2 YFSETQ. The CDR3 is CASSITSASYEQYF. The CDR3 DNA reads as TGCGCCAGCAGCATCACTAGCGCCTCCTACGAGCAGTACTTC.

This chain uses TRBV5-4 with TRBJ2-1; the match to TRBD2 covers 8 bases. The V gene end was trimmed by 3 bases and the J gene end by 2 bases; junction bases not matched to a gene: 7. This CDR3 contains 16 residues. Per germline, CDR1 SGHNT and CDR2 YYREEE (reference sequence). CDR3 sequence: CASSSGGVQTYNEQFF. DNA of the CDR3: TGTGCCAGCAGCTCGGGGGGGGTCCAGACCTACAATGAGCAGTTCTTC.

This clone turned up a few times. Germline and junction disagree at one end, which may indicate a read error. The chain is built from TRBV2 and TRBJ2-7; D is uncertain. The CDR3 totals 13 residues. Germline values: CDR1 SNHLY, CDR2 FYNNEI. CDR3 sequence (DNA): TGTGCGAGCACCTCCCGGGTCCACTACGAGCAGTACTTC. This encodes CASTSRVHYEQYF.

Only one count was recorded for this clone. This chain joins TRBV18 and TRBJ2-5; D remains ambiguous. In germline, CDR1 is KGHSH, CDR2 LQKENI. Trimming pared 0 bases from V and 2 bases from J, leaving 7 bases between. This CDR3 is 14 amino acids long. The CDR3 region has the DNA TGTGCCAGCTCACCACCGTCACTACAAGAGACCCAGTACTTC. It yields the protein CASSPPSLQETQYF. Filled out from reference TRBV18 and TRBJ2-5, the complete variable domain reads NAGVMQNPRHLVRRRGQEARLRCSPMKGHSHVYWYRQLPEEGLKFMVYLQKENIIDESGMPKERFSAEFPKEGPSILRIQQVVRGDSAAYFCASSPPSLQETQYFGPGTRLLVL.

This clone was found a few times. The rearrangement links TRBV9 to TRBJ2-5, with 9 positions matching TRBD2. This CDR3 contains 16 residues. In germline, CDR1 is SGDLS, CDR2 YYNGEE. With 4 bases clipped from V and 4 bases from J, the junction kept 11 bases outside the gene matches. The CDR3, as DNA: TGTGCCAGCAGCCCTGAACCACTAGCGGGTTTAGAGACCCAGTACTTC. Its protein product is CASSPEPLAGLETQYF.

This chain connects TRBV12-3 or TRBV12-4 to TRBJ1-4; D unclear. The V and J ends lost 1 base and 5 bases respectively, with 5 bases between them. The CDR3 extends over 13 amino acids. The CDR3, as DNA: TGTGCCAGCAGTTTAGTCCAGAATGAAAAACTGTTTTTT. Protein: CASSLVQNEKLFF.

This clone was seen only once. CDR3 residues: CASSSKDSRDEQFF. The CDR3, as DNA: TGTGCCAGCAGCTCCAAGGACTCGAGGGATGAGCAGTTCTTC. This chain uses TRBV7-9 with TRBJ2-1; a weak D match, TRBD2 (5 bases). The CDR3 spans 14 residues. CDR1 and CDR2 (germline): SEHNR, FQNEAQ (reference sequence). V lost 4 bases and J lost 8, with 15 bases in between.

J is TRBJ2-2 and V is TRBV19; possibly TRBD1 for D (5 bases). Germline V gene data show CDR1 as LNHDA and CDR2 as SQIVND (reference sequence). With 5 bases removed from V and 4 bases from J, the gap between germline ends came to 20 bases. CDR3 length equals 17 residues. DNA of the CDR3: TGTGCCAGTAGTTCCGGAAGGGGCAGTTATGCCACCGGGGAGCTGTTTTTT. Translating it yields CASSSGRGSYATGELFF. The entire variable domain, with the rest obtained from reference TRBV19 and TRBJ2-2, is as follows: DGGITQSPKYLFRKEGQNVTLSCEQNLNHDAMYWYRQDPGQGLRLIYYSQIVNDFQKGDIAEGYSVSREKKESFPLTVTSAQKNPTAFYLCASSSGRGSYATGELFFGEGSRLTVL.

V is TRBV3-1 (or the pseudogene TRBV3-2) and J is TRBJ2-1; 8 bases fit TRBD1. Germline trimming cut 6 bases from V and 1 base from J; bases unmatched to any gene: 8. The germline V gene has CDR1 LGHDT and CDR2 YNNKEL (reference sequence). The CDR3 loop spans 16 amino acids. CDR3 region: CASRRGQGASYNEQFF. CDR3 coding DNA: TGTGCCAGCAGAAGAGGACAGGGAGCTTCCTACAATGAGCAGTTCTTC.

This chain uses TRBV10-3 with TRBJ1-2, with D tentatively TRBD1 (6 bases). The V end was cut by 2 bases, the J end by 8 bases, with 18 bases between. This CDR3 spans 15 amino acids. Germline V gives CDR1 ENHRY, CDR2 SYGVKD. The CDR3 reads CAISEEGVRGFGYTF. CDR3 coding DNA: TGTGCCATCAGTGAGGAGGGGGTTAGGGGGTTCGGCTACACCTTC.

The chain is built from TRBV27 and TRBJ1-2, with D unclear. This CDR3 is built from 15 residues. Trimming stripped 6 bases from V and 3 bases from J, with 17 bases between. The germline V gene has CDR1 MNHEY and CDR2 SMNVEV (reference sequence). This CDR3 reads CASSSRGSLDYGYTF. CDR3 in DNA: TGTGCCAGCAGCTCCCGTGGGAGTCTGGACTATGGCTACACCTTC.

This chain uses TRBV28 with TRBJ2-4; D not certain. This CDR3 contains 13 residues. Trimming removed 3 bases from V and 5 bases from J, with 8 bases in between. The V gene's germline CDR1 is MDHEN and CDR2 SYDVKM. CDR3 DNA sequence: TGTGCCAGCAGTTTCTGGAGTGAAAACATTCAGTACTTC. Translation: CASSFWSENIQYF.

The chain is built from TRBV7-9 and TRBJ1-1; no clear D. Germline values: CDR1 SEHNR, CDR2 FQNEAQ (reference sequence). Trimming took 5 bases from V and 1 from J, leaving 17 bases between them. CDR3 length equals 16 residues. CDR3 region: CASSLVERRSNTEAFF. The CDR3, as DNA: TGTGCCAGCAGCCTCGTGGAGAGAAGATCGAACACTGAAGCTTTCTTT.

The chain uses TRBV9 and TRBJ2-7; no clear D gene. Germline CDR1 reads SGDLS; CDR2 reads YYNGEE. CDR3 size: 12 residues. Trimming took off 4 bases at V and 0 bases at J, with 5 bases between the two ends. CDR3 in DNA: TGTGCCAGCAGCCCGAGCTCCTACGAGCAGTACTTC. This encodes CASSPSSYEQYF.

The chain uses TRBV6-1 and TRBJ1-2; 7 bases match TRBD1. V shed 0 bases and J 4 bases; nucleotides not matched to a gene: 5. This CDR3 comprises 15 residues. The germline V gene has CDR1 MNHNS and CDR2 SASEGT. As DNA, the CDR3 is TGTGCCAGCAGTGAAGCACGACAGGGCATCTATGGCTACACCTTC. It encodes CASSEARQGIYGYTF.

V is TRBV5-1 and J is TRBJ2-3; D might be TRBD1 (6 bases). The CDR3 runs 15 residues. The V gene's germline CDR1 is SGHRS and CDR2 YFSETQ. V was trimmed by 5 bases and J by 0 bases, leaving 13 bases between them. The CDR3 loop is CASRRSDSSTDTQYF. The CDR3 region has the DNA TGCGCCAGCAGGCGTTCGGACAGTAGCACAGATACGCAGTATTTT.

The V gene is TRBV11-2, the J gene TRBJ2-4; D not resolved. This CDR3 comprises 16 residues. Germline CDR1 SGHAT, CDR2 FQNNGV. Between the trimmed V and J ends, which lost 1 base and 0 bases, there was a span of 10 bases. CDR3 residues: CASSLVLTLAKNIQYF. DNA of the CDR3: TGTGCCAGCAGCTTAGTCTTGACGTTAGCCAAAAACATTCAGTACTTC.

This clone was picked up one time. J is TRBJ2-7 and V is TRBV6-5; 7 bases align to TRBD2. The ends lost 6 bases at V and 2 bases at J; junction bases unmatched: 10. CDR1 MNHEY and CDR2 SVGAGI come from the germline V gene. This CDR3 spans 15 amino acids. CDR3 in DNA: TGTGCCAGCAGCCCCGGGGGAGCGGGAACCTACGAGCAGTACTTC. Amino acids: CASSPGGAGTYEQYF.